One sample yielded the 27 T cell receptor beta chains listed below, sequenced in a study of blood T cell repertoires in COVID-19. TCRdb's copy holds only in-frame clones and misses some; the assay was immunoSEQ multiplex PCR. This table has about 410,000 clones, around nine tenths appearing once. Source material: peripheral blood. Receptors originate from a woman aged 40 to 49 with COVID-19, enrolled during active disease.

The CDR3 loop reads CASSPPGLAAYNEQFF. CDR3 DNA: TGTGCCAGCAGCCCCCCCGGACTAGCGGCCTACAATGAGCAGTTCTTC. This chain connects TRBV27 to TRBJ2-1; the match to TRBD2 covers 10 bases. The V and J ends lost 6 bases and 2 bases, in that order; junction bases with no gene match: 7. Germline CDR1 MNHEY, CDR2 SMNVEV (reference sequence). The CDR3 has 16 residues.

The rearrangement uses TRBV14 and TRBJ2-7; 8 bases agree with TRBD2. Germline CDR1 SGHDN, CDR2 FVKESK. The junction had 4 bases not matched to a gene; V was cut back by 4 bases and J by 2 bases. This CDR3 spans 14 amino acids. The CDR3 protein is CASSPRGGPYEQYF. The DNA of the CDR3 is TGTGCCAGCAGCCCTCGGGGGGGCCCCTACGAGCAGTACTTC.

This clone was counted a single time. This chain uses TRBV28 with TRBJ1-1; the D is unclear. The CDR3 length is 14 residues. V lost 3 bases and J 2 bases, leaving 10 bases between the germline ends. Germline CDR1 MDHEN, CDR2 SYDVKM. The CDR3 spells CASSFKRANTEAFF. DNA of the CDR3: TGTGCCAGCAGTTTTAAGCGGGCAAACACTGAAGCTTTCTTT. The full variable domain, with the rest looked up from reference TRBV28 and TRBJ1-1, is DVKVTQSSRYLVKRTGEKVFLECVQDMDHENMFWYRQDPGLGLRLIYFSYDVKMKEKGDIPEGYSVSREKKERFSLILESASTNQTSMYLCASSFKRANTEAFFGQGTRLTVV.

This chain uses TRBV5-6 with TRBJ1-4; a weak D match, TRBD1 (6 bases). The CDR3 covers 14 residues. Germline V gene sequence: CDR1 SGHDT, CDR2 YYEEEE. The V gene lost 3 bases and the J gene lost 0 bases, with 6 bases spanning the gap. This CDR3 is CASSWGPTNEKLFF. The CDR3 DNA reads as TGTGCCAGCAGCTGGGGGCCAACTAATGAAAAACTGTTTTTT. The whole variable domain, remainder taken from reference TRBV5-6 and TRBJ1-4, is DAGVTQSPTHLIKTRGQQVTLRCSPKSGHDTVSWYQQALGQGPQFIFQYYEEEERQRGNFPDRFSGHQFPNYSSELNVNALLLGDSALYLCASSWGPTNEKLFFGSGTQLSVL.

The CDR3 protein is CASSPVLAGGPGTQYF. CDR3 in DNA: TGTGCCAGCAGCCCTGTACTAGCGGGAGGGCCAGGGACGCAGTATTTT. This chain joins TRBV5-5 and TRBJ2-3; 13 bases align to TRBD2. V shed 4 bases, J shed 9 bases, and the junction held 11 bases outside the gene matches. This CDR3 is built from 16 residues. Germline lookup yields CDR1 SGHKS and CDR2 YYEKEE (reference sequence).

The V gene is TRBV19, the J gene TRBJ2-3, with TRBD1 matching over 7 bases. The V and J ends lost 7 bases and 2 bases, in that order; junction bases with no gene match: 6. Germline V gene sequence: CDR1 LNHDA, CDR2 SQIVND (reference sequence). This CDR3 region has 14 residues. CDR3 nucleotides: TGTGCCAGTAAAAGGGACAGCTCCACAGATACGCAGTATTTT. Its translation is CASKRDSSTDTQYF. The full variable domain, rest sourced from reference TRBV19 and TRBJ2-3, is DGGITQSPKYLFRKEGQNVTLSCEQNLNHDAMYWYRQDPGQGLRLIYYSQIVNDFQKGDIAEGYSVSREKKESFPLTVTSAQKNPTAFYLCASKRDSSTDTQYFGPGTRLTVL.

The chain is built from TRBV5-3 and TRBJ2-1; 7 bases are a match to TRBD2. TRBV5-3 counts as an open reading frame of uncertain function. CDR3 length: 17 amino acids. Trimming removed 4 bases from V and 3 bases from J; junction bases left unmatched: 13. The CDR3 loop reads CARSRSWICGGYNEQFF. The CDR3, as DNA: TGTGCCAGAAGCCGCTCCTGGATTTGCGGGGGCTACAATGAGCAGTTCTTC.

V gene TRBV7-2 combines with J gene TRBJ2-1, with 8 bases matching TRBD1. CDR1 SGHTA and CDR2 FQGNSA come from the germline V gene. J lost 4 bases, V lost 5 bases, and 7 bases had no gene match. The CDR3 has 15 amino acids. CDR3 nucleotide sequence: TGTGCCAGCAGCAAAGACAGGGGCCGATACAATGAGCAGTTCTTC. Amino acid sequence: CASSKDRGRYNEQFF. The full variable domain, completed using reference TRBV7-2 and TRBJ2-1, is GAGVSQSPSNKVTEKGKDVELRCDPISGHTALYWYRQSLGQGLEFLIYFQGNSAPDKSGLPSDRFSAERTGGSVSTLTIQRTQQEDSAVYLCASSKDRGRYNEQFFGPGTRLTVL.

This chain joins TRBV14 and TRBJ2-3; D uncertain. V was cut by 0 bases and J by 1 base, with 5 bases left in between. This CDR3 comprises 14 residues. Germline assignment: CDR1 SGHDN and CDR2 FVKESK. The CDR3, as DNA: TGTGCCAGCAGCCAAGATTGGCGCACAGATACGCAGTATTTT. Translation: CASSQDWRTDTQYF.

The chain is built from TRBV28 and TRBJ1-2; D remains unclear. Germline loops: CDR1 MDHEN, CDR2 SYDVKM. Trimming took off 10 bases at V and 9 bases at J, with 21 bases between the two ends. CDR3 length: 13 residues. This CDR3 is CATSLPGLASYTF. The DNA for the CDR3 is TGTGCCACCAGCCTCCCTGGACTCGCGAGCTACACCTTC.

This chain joins TRBV10-3 and TRBJ2-5; D is possibly TRBD1 (6 bases). Trimming shortened V by 8 bases and J by 2 bases, and 12 bases separated the two germline ends. This CDR3 contains 13 residues. Germline CDR1 and CDR2: ENHRY and SYGVKD. The CDR3 region is CAIGKGQQETQYF. The CDR3 DNA reads TGTGCCATCGGGAAAGGACAGCAAGAGACCCAGTACTTC.

The chain employs TRBV7-9 and TRBJ1-1, with D perhaps matching TRBD1 (5 bases). The CDR3 covers 13 residues. V lost 6 bases and J lost 5, with 13 bases in between. Germline lookup yields CDR1 SEHNR and CDR2 FQNEAQ (reference sequence). CDR3 loop: CASSKGGVTEAFF. The CDR3 DNA follows: TGTGCCAGCAGTAAAGGAGGGGTAACTGAAGCTTTCTTT.

V is TRBV19 and J is TRBJ1-5; 7 bases line up with TRBD1. Germline V gives CDR1 LNHDA, CDR2 SQIVND (reference sequence). This CDR3 has 16 amino acids. V was clipped by 5 bases and J by 3 bases; unmatched bases: 10. The CDR3 DNA follows: TGTGCCAGTAGTGTCGACAGGGAACCGGTCAATCAGCCCCAGCATTTT. Protein product: CASSVDREPVNQPQHF.

The chain links TRBV11-3 to TRBJ2-3; perhaps TRBD1 as D (5 bases). V lost 5 bases and J 5 bases, leaving 11 bases between the germline ends. Germline V CDR1 and CDR2: SGHNT, YENEEA. The CDR3 contains 13 residues. CDR3: CASSPIGEDTQYF. Written as DNA, the CDR3 is TGTGCCAGCAGCCCCATAGGGGAAGATACGCAGTATTTT.

DNA of the CDR3: TGTGCCTGGAGCGGCGGATGGAGCTCTGGAAACACCATATATTTT. It encodes CAWSGGWSSGNTIYF. The chain couples TRBV30 to TRBJ1-3; unclear D gene. This CDR3 is built from 15 residues. Looked up from germline, CDR1 is GTSNPN and CDR2 is SVGIG (reference sequence). V shed 3 bases and J shed 0 bases, with 12 bases lying between them.

This clone was seen once. The chain recombines TRBV25-1 with TRBJ2-2, with TRBD2 matching 8 bases. V shed 2 bases and J 7 bases; nucleotides not matched to a gene: 0. Germline CDR1 MGHDK, CDR2 SYGVNS. The CDR3 runs 13 residues. DNA of the CDR3: TGTGCCAGCAGTGAACGGGGGGGCGGGGAGCTGTTTTTT. This sequence encodes CASSERGGGELFF. Together with reference TRBV25-1 and TRBJ2-2, the CDR3 gives the full variable domain: EADIYQTPRYLVIGTGKKITLECSQTMGHDKMYWYQQDPGMELHLIHYSYGVNSTEKGDLSSESTVSRIRTEHFPLTLESARPSHTSQYLCASSERGGGELFFGEGSRLTVL.

V gene TRBV27 combines with J gene TRBJ2-7, with TRBD1 as a possible D gene (6 bases). Germline CDR1 is MNHEY and CDR2 is SMNVEV (reference sequence). This CDR3 has 15 residues. V was shortened by 6 bases and J by 4 bases, with 19 bases between the two germline ends. The CDR3 DNA reads TGTGCCAGCAGGCCAACCGGGACAATCTTATACGAGCAGTACTTC. Translation gives CASRPTGTILYEQYF.

The CDR3 reads CASSYSKGTGFSNQPQHF. CDR3 nucleotide sequence: TGTGCCAGCAGTTACTCGAAGGGGACAGGGTTTAGCAATCAGCCCCAGCATTTT. The chain couples TRBV6-2 or TRBV6-3 to TRBJ1-5, with 9 bases aligning to TRBD1. Unmatched junction bases numbered 6, after V lost 0 bases and J lost 0 bases. Per the germline V gene, CDR1 is MNHEY and CDR2 is SVGEGT. The CDR3 has 18 residues.

This clone was counted between two and nine times. This chain links TRBV10-3 with TRBJ1-3; D is ambiguous. The CDR3 is 17 amino acids. Germline V gene sequence: CDR1 ENHRY, CDR2 SYGVKD. V was cut by 0 bases and J by 0 bases, with 12 bases left in between. CDR3 nucleotide sequence: TGTGCCATCAGTGAGTCGAACACGTCAACCTCTGGAAACACCATATATTTT. Protein product: CAISESNTSTSGNTIYF.

The gene calls are TRBV9 and TRBJ1-2; 10 bases match TRBD1. The CDR3 totals 13 residues. Germline V CDR1 and CDR2: SGDLS, YYNGEE. The V segment lost 4 bases and the J segment 10 bases; nucleotides outside the gene matches: 7. CDR3 amino acids: CASSPGTGVIYTF. The CDR3 DNA sequence: TGTGCCAGCAGCCCGGGGACAGGGGTTATCTACACCTTC.

The gene calls are TRBV18 and TRBJ1-6; TRBD1 is a possible D gene (5 bases). This CDR3 contains 17 residues. Germline values: CDR1 KGHSH, CDR2 LQKENI. Trimming cost V 3 bases and J 5 bases, with 17 bases left between them. The CDR3 region is CASSPIPGGAHNSPLHF. The CDR3 DNA is TGTGCCAGCTCACCTATCCCCGGAGGGGCGCATAATTCACCCCTCCACTTT.

The chain links TRBV4-1 to TRBJ1-5; D gene uncertain. Deletions cut 0 bases from V and 4 bases from J, with 10 bases between. Germline V lookup: CDR1 MGHRA, CDR2 YSYEKL. The CDR3 runs to 15 residues. CDR3 in DNA: TGCGCCAGCAGCCAAGATTTAGGGAGGAATCAGCCCCAGCATTTT. It yields the protein CASSQDLGRNQPQHF.

The genes are TRBV28 and TRBJ2-5, with 8 bases aligning to TRBD1. This CDR3 contains 14 residues. V gave up 7 bases and J gave up 5 bases; unmatched junction bases: 9. From germline, CDR1 is MDHEN and CDR2 SYDVKM. The CDR3 sequence: CASTEDRVGETQYF. In DNA, the CDR3 is TGTGCCAGCACCGAGGACAGGGTAGGCGAGACCCAGTACTTC.

The rearrangement joins TRBV18 to TRBJ2-5; TRBD1 might be the D (5 bases). Germline values: CDR1 KGHSH, CDR2 LQKENI. Between the trimmed V and J ends, which lost 2 bases and 4 bases, there was a span of 17 bases. This CDR3 region has 16 residues. CDR3 protein: CASSPGDRSRGETQYF. The CDR3 coding sequence is TGTGCCAGCTCACCAGGAGACAGAAGTCGAGGAGAGACCCAGTACTTC.

The chain recombines TRBV6-6 with TRBJ1-2; TRBD1 aligns across 7 bases. V dropped 6 bases and J dropped 6; count of bases not matched to a gene: 13. The CDR3 totals 15 residues. From germline, CDR1 is MNHNY and CDR2 SVGAGI (reference sequence). CDR3 in amino acids: CASSNTGQDRNGYTF. The CDR3, as DNA: TGTGCCAGCAGCAATACCGGACAGGACAGAAATGGCTACACCTTC.

The rearrangement uses TRBV6-5 and TRBJ1-1; D is possibly TRBD1 (6 bases). V lost 8 bases, J lost 11 bases, and 21 bases lay in between. CDR3 length: 13 amino acids. Germline V gene data show CDR1 as MNHEY and CDR2 as SVGAGI. CDR3 coding DNA: TGTGCCAGCCGACCGGGACAACTTATTGCGGCTTTCTTT. Encoded protein: CASRPGQLIAAFF.

V and J are TRBV5-4 and TRBJ2-4, with TRBD1 as a possible D gene (5 bases). The CDR3 spans 15 residues. Germline loops: CDR1 SGHNT, CDR2 YYREEE (reference sequence). V shed 0 bases and J shed 5 bases, with 12 bases lying between them. This CDR3 is CASSLGGRAQNIQYF. CDR3 DNA: TGTGCCAGCAGCTTGGGGGGCAGGGCTCAAAACATTCAGTACTTC. The complete variable domain, with remaining parts taken from reference TRBV5-4 and TRBJ2-4, reads ETGVTQSPTHLIKTRGQQVTLRCSSQSGHNTVSWYQQALGQGPQFIFQYYREEENGRGNFPPRFSGLQFPNYSSELNVNALELDDSALYLCASSLGGRAQNIQYFGAGTRLSVL.